Included here is one TCR beta chain sequence, with context. The target antigen is unknown. Peripheral blood genomic DNA, not sorted cells or RNA, was the template. A mixed TRB-A/B primer pool amplified rearranged TRB by multiplex touch-down PCR. TCRdb re-called the multiplex PCR reads with MiXCR, one entry per CDR3 protein. The sample includes some 6,100 distinct CDR3 sequences, 32% seen only once; the top ten take about 28%. These data originate in a study of T cell repertoires in aging, cancer and after chemotherapy. Study results and caveats: Median generation probability rose over the chemotherapy interval in each cancer cohort, suggesting rebound thymic output. Healthy donors lost TCR diversity with age mainly through richness, cancer patients through richness and evenness.

Per germline, CDR1 LNHNV and CDR2 YYDKDF (reference sequence). The CDR3 runs to 16 residues. With 5 bases removed from V and 0 bases from J, the gap between germline ends came to 14 bases. The genes are TRBV15 and TRBJ1-5, with a tentative D call TRBD1 (5 bases). The sample was blood. The TCR was taken from a human donor with a blood cancer. In DNA form, the CDR3 reads TGTGCCACCAGCGAGCCGGGACCATATAGCAATCAGCCCCAGCATTTT. Protein: CATSEPGPYSNQPQHF.